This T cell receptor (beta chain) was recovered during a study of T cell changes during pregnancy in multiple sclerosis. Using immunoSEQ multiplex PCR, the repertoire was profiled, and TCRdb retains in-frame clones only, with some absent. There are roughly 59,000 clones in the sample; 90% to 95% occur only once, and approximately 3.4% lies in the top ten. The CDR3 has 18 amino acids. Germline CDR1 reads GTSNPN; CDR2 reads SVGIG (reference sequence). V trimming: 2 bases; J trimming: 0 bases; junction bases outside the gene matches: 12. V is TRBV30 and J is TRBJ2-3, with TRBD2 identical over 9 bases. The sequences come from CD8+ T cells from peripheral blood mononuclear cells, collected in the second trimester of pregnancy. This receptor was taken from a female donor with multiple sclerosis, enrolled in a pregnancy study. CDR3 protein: CAWSSLAPLAGSTDTQYF. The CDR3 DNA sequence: TGTGCCTGGAGTTCGCTCGCCCCCCTAGCGGGGAGCACAGATACGCAGTATTTT.